A single sample gave rise to the 12 T cell receptor beta chains below, sequenced in a study of identical twins. TCRdb re-derived calls from the 5' RACE reads in MiXCR, one entry per CDR3 protein. Of approximately 1.8 million distinct CDR3 sequences in the sample, 25% to 35% were seen once. The sequenced sample was cord blood. These receptors came from a newborn girl in good health.

The chain combines TRBV28 with TRBJ1-6; no firm D call. CDR3 length equals 15 residues. The germline CDR1 and CDR2 sequences are MDHEN and SYDVKM. Deletions cut 2 bases from V and 4 bases from J, with 9 bases between. The CDR3 is CASSLPDGYNSPLHF. CDR3 coding DNA: TGTGCCAGCAGTTTACCTGATGGGTATAATTCACCCCTCCACTTT.

This clonotype was seen more than once but under ten times. The V gene is TRBV6-1, the J gene TRBJ1-2; 7 bases are shared with TRBD1. V was pared by 5 bases and J by 0 bases, with 6 bases of the junction left unmatched. From germline, CDR1 is MNHNS and CDR2 SASEGT. The CDR3 runs to 15 residues. The CDR3 DNA is TGTGCCAGCAGTCTTGACAGGGTGGCTAACTATGGCTACACCTTC. Protein product: CASSLDRVANYGYTF.

This clonotype was observed a handful of times. The chain carries TRBV11-1 and TRBJ2-4; 9 bases agree with TRBD2. The J call may be wrong; the DNA end is better matched by TRBJ2-7. Germline CDR1 SGHAT, CDR2 FQDESV (reference sequence). The CDR3 runs to 15 residues. This CDR3 reads CASSLEGSGSDEQYF. CDR3 bases: TGTGCCAGCAGCTTAGAGGGTAGCGGGAGCGACGAGCAGTACTTC.

This clonotype was seen at least ten times. V and J are TRBV29-1 and TRBJ2-1; perhaps TRBD2 as D (6 bases). CDR1 is SQVTM and CDR2 is ANQGSEA in the germline V gene. This CDR3 is 10 amino acids long. Trimming left V 4 bases short and J 10 bases short, with 8 bases between. CDR3 nucleotide sequence: TGCAGCGTTGGTCGGGGGGAGCAGTTCTTC. It codes for CSVGRGEQFF.

The V call is TRBV24-1, the J call TRBJ2-1, with D unclear. Between the trimmed V and J ends, which lost 3 bases and 10 bases, there was a span of 12 bases. Germline V CDR1 and CDR2: KGHDR, SFDVKD. The CDR3 extends over 13 amino acids. The CDR3 loop reads CATSDGPRKEQFF. Written as DNA, the CDR3 is TGTGCCACCAGTGATGGCCCGCGGAAGGAGCAGTTCTTC.

A single count supports this clonotype. The chain combines TRBV11-1 with TRBJ2-5; possible D gene TRBD1, 6 bases. The DNA end is more similar to TRBJ2-7, so the J call may be wrong. The CDR3 has 13 residues. CDR1 is SGHAT and CDR2 is FQDESV in the germline V gene (reference sequence). CDR3 region: CASRAWEGGEQYF. Written as DNA, the CDR3 is TGTGCCAGCAGAGCTTGGGAAGGGGGCGAGCAGTACTTC.

This clonotype was counted at least ten times. The chain has TRBV5-1 and TRBJ1-2; 7 bases match TRBD1. Germline CDR1 reads SGHRS; CDR2 reads YFSETQ. V dropped 2 bases and J dropped 2; count of bases not matched to a gene: 9. This CDR3 is built from 16 residues. CDR3 coding DNA: TGCGCCAGCAGCTTCTTTAGGGACAGACTCAACTATGGCTACACCTTC. Amino acid sequence: CASSFFRDRLNYGYTF.

This chain joins TRBV19 and TRBJ2-1; a weak D match, TRBD2 (5 bases). Trimming took off 6 bases at V and 1 base at J, with 16 bases between the two ends. This CDR3 contains 16 residues. CDR1 and CDR2 from the germline V gene are LNHDA and SQIVND (reference sequence). CDR3 nucleotide sequence: TGTGCCAGTAGACCGCGGGTCATCCGATCCTACAATGAGCAGTTCTTC. The encoded protein is CASRPRVIRSYNEQFF.

The chain is built from TRBV12-5 and TRBJ2-1; D uncertain. This CDR3 is 11 amino acids long. The V gene lost 3 bases and the J gene lost 6 bases, with 3 bases spanning the gap. Looked up from germline, CDR1 is LGHNT and CDR2 is FRNRAP. CDR3 in DNA: TGTGCTAGTGGTTTAAGCAATGAGCAGTTCTTC. Encoded protein: CASGLSNEQFF. The full variable domain, rest sourced from reference TRBV12-5 and TRBJ2-1, is DARVTQTPRHKVTEMGQEVTMRCQPILGHNTVFWYRQTMMQGLELLAYFRNRAPLDDSGMPKDRFSAEMPDATLATLKIQPSEPRDSAVYFCASGLSNEQFFGPGTRLTVL.

This clonotype was detected only a few times. The chain combines TRBV27 with TRBJ2-5, with D perhaps matching TRBD1 or TRBD2 (5 bases each). The tail of the sequence fits TRBJ2-7 better, so the J call may be wrong. The CDR3 sequence is 15 residues long. Germline CDR1 MNHEY, CDR2 SMNVEV (reference sequence). The CDR3 DNA reads as TGTGCCAGCAGAGAATCCGGGACGGTCCTATACGAGCAGTACTTC. Translating it yields CASRESGTVLYEQYF.

The chain combines TRBV28 with TRBJ2-5, with 7 bases matching TRBD2. The CDR3 loop spans 16 amino acids. Per germline, CDR1 MDHEN and CDR2 SYDVKM. J gave up 1 base and V 6 bases, and 11 bases lay outside the gene matches. The CDR3 reads CASSDRVAGLQETQYF. The CDR3 nucleotides are TGTGCCAGCAGCGACCGGGTAGCGGGTCTCCAAGAGACCCAGTACTTC.

This clonotype appeared many times. V is TRBV10-3 and J is TRBJ2-3; 10 positions agree with TRBD2. V lost 0 bases and J lost 5; bases outside the gene matches: 5. This CDR3 contains 16 residues. Germline assignment: CDR1 ENHRY and CDR2 SYGVKD. The CDR3 reads CAISESPSGGGDTQYF. The CDR3 DNA is TGTGCCATCAGTGAGTCTCCTAGCGGGGGTGGAGATACGCAGTATTTT.